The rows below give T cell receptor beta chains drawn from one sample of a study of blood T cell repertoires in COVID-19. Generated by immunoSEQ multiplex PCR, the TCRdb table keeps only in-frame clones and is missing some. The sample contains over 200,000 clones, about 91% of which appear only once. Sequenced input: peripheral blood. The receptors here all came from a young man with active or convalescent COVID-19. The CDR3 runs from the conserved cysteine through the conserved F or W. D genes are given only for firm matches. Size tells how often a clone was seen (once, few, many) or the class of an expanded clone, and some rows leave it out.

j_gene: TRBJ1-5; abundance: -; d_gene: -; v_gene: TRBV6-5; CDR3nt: TGTGCCAGCAACCTAGGACAGAGCAATCAGCCCCAGCATTTT; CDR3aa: CASNLGQSNQPQHF
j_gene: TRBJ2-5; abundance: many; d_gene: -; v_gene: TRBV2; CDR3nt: TGTGCCAGCAGCCCAGGGTTAGAGACCCAGTACTTC; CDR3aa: CASSPGLETQYF
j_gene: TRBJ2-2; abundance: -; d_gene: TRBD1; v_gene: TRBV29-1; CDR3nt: TGCAGCGTTGTTCGACAGGGTATATCCGGGGAGCTGTTTTTT; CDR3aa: CSVVRQGISGELFF
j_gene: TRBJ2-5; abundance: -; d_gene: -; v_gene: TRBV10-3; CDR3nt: TGTGCCATCAGTGAGTCGCGGGAGACCCAGTACTTC; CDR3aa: CAISESRETQYF
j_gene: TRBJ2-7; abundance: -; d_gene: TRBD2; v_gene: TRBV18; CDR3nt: TGTGCCAGCTCATCCTGGACTAGCGGGGCCTACGAGCAGTACTTC; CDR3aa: CASSSWTSGAYEQYF
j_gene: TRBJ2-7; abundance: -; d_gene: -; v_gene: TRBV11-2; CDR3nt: TGTGCCAGCAGCCAGAGATCGACAGGCTGGAGCTCCTACGAGCAGTACTTC; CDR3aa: CASSQRSTGWSSYEQYF
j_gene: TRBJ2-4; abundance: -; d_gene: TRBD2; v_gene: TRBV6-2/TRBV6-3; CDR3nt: TGTGCCAGCAGTTCCAGAGGTAGCGGGAGGGTAGCCAAAAACATTCAGTACTTC; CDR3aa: CASSSRGSGRVAKNIQYF
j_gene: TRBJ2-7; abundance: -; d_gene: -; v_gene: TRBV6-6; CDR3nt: TGTGCCAGCAGTTACCGGGGAAGCTCCTACGAGCAGTACTTC; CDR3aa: CASSYRGSSYEQYF
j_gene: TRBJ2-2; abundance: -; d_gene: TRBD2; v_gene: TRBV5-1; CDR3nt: TGCGCCAGCAGCTTGGCGCTAGCGGGAGGCCCTCAAGGCGGGGAGCTGTTTTTT; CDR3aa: CASSLALAGGPQGGELFF
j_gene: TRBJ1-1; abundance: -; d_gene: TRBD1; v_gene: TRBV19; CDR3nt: TGTGCCAGTAGCATGACAGGGGTTGCGACTGAAGCTTTCTTT; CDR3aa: CASSMTGVATEAFF
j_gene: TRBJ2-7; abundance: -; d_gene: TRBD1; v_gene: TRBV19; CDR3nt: TGTGCCAGTAGTTTCACAGGGGACGAGCAGTACTTC; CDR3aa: CASSFTGDEQYF
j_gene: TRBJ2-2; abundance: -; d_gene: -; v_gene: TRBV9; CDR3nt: TGTGCCAGCAGCGTCAGGGGTACTAGTCACACCGGGGAGCTGTTTTTT; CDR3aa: CASSVRGTSHTGELFF
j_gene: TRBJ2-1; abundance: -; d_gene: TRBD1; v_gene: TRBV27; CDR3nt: TGTGCCAGCAGTCCCGGGACAGGGGAGTTGCGCTCCTACAATGAGCAGTTCTTC; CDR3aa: CASSPGTGELRSYNEQFF
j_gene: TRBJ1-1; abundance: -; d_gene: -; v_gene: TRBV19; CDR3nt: TGTGCCAGTAGCCGGACAATGAACACTGAAGCTTTCTTT; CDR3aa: CASSRTMNTEAFF
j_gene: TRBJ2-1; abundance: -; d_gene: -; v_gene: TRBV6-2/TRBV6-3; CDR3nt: TGTGCCAGCAGTTACTTACTAAATGAGCAGTTCTTC; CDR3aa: CASSYLLNEQFF
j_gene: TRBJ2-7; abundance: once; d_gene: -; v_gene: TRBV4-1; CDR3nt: TGCGCCAGCAGCCAGGAGCCTAGCGCTGGGAACTACGAGCAGTACTTC; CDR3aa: CASSQEPSAGNYEQYF
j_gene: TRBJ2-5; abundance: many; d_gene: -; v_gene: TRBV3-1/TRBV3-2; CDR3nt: TGTGCCAGCAGCCAAGGGCCCGGGACTGCGGGCGAGACCCAGTACTTC; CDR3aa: CASSQGPGTAGETQYF